This entry lists 22 T cell receptor beta chains sequenced from one sample in a study of OX40 agonist ivuxolimab in advanced cancers. The protocol was immunoSEQ multiplex PCR, while the TCRdb copy is restricted to in-frame clones and leaves out a portion. This repertoire shows under 75,000 clones, about 86% found once; its top ten account for 0.65% to 0.9%. The sequenced sample was CD4+ or CD8+ T cells sorted from blood, obtained in a trial of the OX40 agonist ivuxolimab. The receptors were gathered from an adult with an advanced solid tumor such as melanoma, head and neck, liver or kidney cancer.

The chain employs TRBV19 and TRBJ2-3; the D gene is possibly TRBD2 (5 bases). Germline values: CDR1 LNHDA, CDR2 SQIVND (reference sequence). The CDR3 loop spans 16 amino acids. V lost 3 bases and J lost 2, with 15 bases in between. The chain's CDR3 is CASSIGGRQVTDTQYF. As DNA, the CDR3 is TGTGCCAGTAGTATTGGTGGGAGACAAGTCACAGATACGCAGTATTTT.

CDR3 coding DNA: TGCGCCAGCAGTCTAGCGGGGGGGGAGACCCAGTACTTC. Amino acids: CASSLAGGETQYF. The chain couples TRBV5-1 to TRBJ2-5; 12 bases fit TRBD2. V dropped 5 bases and J dropped 5; count of bases not matched to a gene: 1. Germline values: CDR1 SGHRS, CDR2 YFSETQ. This CDR3 region has 13 residues.

The chain is built from TRBV27 and TRBJ2-2, with 12 bases lining up with TRBD2. With 4 bases clipped from V and 4 bases from J, the junction kept 10 bases outside the gene matches. This CDR3 has 18 residues. CDR1 MNHEY and CDR2 SMNVEV come from the germline V gene (reference sequence). Here the CDR3 DNA reads TGTGCCAGCAGTTACGTCGGGACTAGCGGGCCCTTCACCGGGGAGCTGTTTTTT. It yields the protein CASSYVGTSGPFTGELFF.

The V and J genes are TRBV11-3 and TRBJ2-1; D possibly corresponds to TRBD2 (5 bases). This CDR3 is 15 amino acids long. Germline assignment: CDR1 SGHNT and CDR2 YENEEA. V was trimmed by 5 bases and J by 0 bases, leaving 11 bases between them. The CDR3: CASSLSGSSYNEQFF. The CDR3 nucleotides read TGTGCCAGCAGCCTCAGTGGGAGCTCCTACAATGAGCAGTTCTTC.

The chain employs TRBV2 and TRBJ1-4, with a possible D match to TRBD1 (5 bases). This CDR3 has 15 amino acids. Germline assignment: CDR1 SNHLY and CDR2 FYNNEI. V gave up 7 bases and J gave up 7 bases, with 19 bases separating them. The CDR3 DNA reads as TGTGCCAGCATCCCCGGGCAGGGCCTTTTTGAAAAACTGTTTTTT. Its protein is CASIPGQGLFEKLFF.

The chain couples TRBV5-4 to TRBJ2-1, with a possible D match to TRBD2 (6 bases). This CDR3 has 14 residues. Germline loops: CDR1 SGHNT, CDR2 YYREEE (reference sequence). V lost 2 bases to trimming and J lost 4 bases, with 10 bases between them. The CDR3 DNA reads as TGTGCCAGCAGCTTCCGGGACTTTTACAATGAGCAGTTCTTC. Encoded protein: CASSFRDFYNEQFF.

The chain is built from TRBV28 and TRBJ2-7; TRBD1 aligns across 10 bases. V was clipped by 7 bases and J by 5 bases; unmatched bases: 8. CDR3 length equals 14 residues. Per the germline V gene, CDR1 is MDHEN and CDR2 is SYDVKM. CDR3 DNA sequence: TGTGCCAGCACCTGGGGGACAGGGGTAAACGAGCAGTACTTC. Its protein is CASTWGTGVNEQYF.

The V gene is TRBV29-1, the J gene TRBJ1-1; tentatively, D is TRBD1 (5 bases). Between the trimmed V and J ends, which lost 7 bases and 8 bases, there was a span of 11 bases. The CDR3 spans 10 residues. Germline assignment: CDR1 SQVTM and CDR2 ANQGSEA. This CDR3 is CSGGEQEAFF. CDR3 sequence (DNA): TGCAGCGGGGGGGAACAGGAAGCTTTCTTT.

The rearrangement joins TRBV18 to TRBJ2-7, with D perhaps TRBD1 (8 bases). Germline CDR1 and CDR2: KGHSH and LQKENI. Trimming cost V 6 bases and J 1 base, with 16 bases left between them. The CDR3 contains 15 residues. In DNA, the CDR3 is TGTGCCAGCTCCCCTGGACAGGGAGGGTCCTACGAGCAGTACTTC. It specifies CASSPGQGGSYEQYF.

The rearrangement links TRBV6-6 to TRBJ2-3; 7 bases are a match to TRBD1. CDR1 MNHNY and CDR2 SVGAGI come from the germline V gene (reference sequence). J gave up 6 bases and V 2 bases, and 8 bases lay outside the gene matches. The CDR3 totals 15 residues. The CDR3 region has the DNA TGTGCCAGCAGTTACGGGACAGTGGATCTGGATACGCAGTATTTT. Encoded protein: CASSYGTVDLDTQYF.

The chain recombines TRBV5-5 with TRBJ2-5; D remains ambiguous. The CDR3 is 15 residues long. Germline V gives CDR1 SGHKS, CDR2 YYEKEE (reference sequence). The V and J ends lost 4 bases and 0 bases respectively, with 13 bases between them. The CDR3: CASSAILGNQETQYF. The CDR3 region has the DNA TGTGCCAGCAGCGCTATTTTGGGGAACCAAGAGACCCAGTACTTC.

The gene calls are TRBV5-6 and TRBJ2-1; weak D call: TRBD2 (6 bases). This CDR3 region has 15 residues. Germline CDR1 and CDR2: SGHDT and YYEEEE. Trimming shortened V by 4 bases and J by 2 bases, and 13 bases separated the two germline ends. CDR3 amino acids: CASSQLALAYNEQFF. The CDR3 bases are TGTGCCAGCAGCCAACTAGCACTCGCCTACAATGAGCAGTTCTTC.

This clone was counted a single time. This rearrangement joins TRBV7-3 to TRBJ2-5; D is ambiguous. Germline CDR1 SGHTA, CDR2 FQGTGA. Trimming removed 5 bases from V and 0 bases from J, with 7 bases in between. This CDR3 comprises 13 residues. The chain's CDR3 is CASSQDYQETQYF. DNA of the CDR3: TGTGCCAGCAGCCAAGACTACCAAGAGACCCAGTACTTC.

The rearrangement joins TRBV29-1 to TRBJ1-1; D ambiguous. Germline assignment: CDR1 SQVTM and CDR2 ANQGSEA. This CDR3 contains 14 residues. The germline V and J ends were trimmed by 4 bases and 0 bases, with 12 bases remaining between them. CDR3 in amino acids: CSVATATMNTEAFF. CDR3 coding DNA: TGCAGCGTTGCCACAGCAACTATGAACACTGAAGCTTTCTTT. The whole variable domain, remainder taken from reference TRBV29-1 and TRBJ1-1, is SAVISQKPSRDICQRGTSLTIQCQVDSQVTMMFWYRQQPGQSLTLIATANQGSEATYESGFVIDKFPISRPNLTFSTLTVSNMSPEDSSIYLCSVATATMNTEAFFGQGTRLTVV.

The CDR3 spells CASTHPSGGYNEQFF. The CDR3 DNA reads TGTGCCAGCACTCACCCTAGCGGGGGGTACAATGAGCAGTTCTTC. The V and J genes are TRBV19 and TRBJ2-1, with 11 positions matching TRBD2. Germline CDR1 is LNHDA and CDR2 is SQIVND (reference sequence). J lost 4 bases, V lost 9 bases, and 8 bases had no gene match. The CDR3 spans 15 residues.

The V gene is TRBV5-6, the J gene TRBJ2-5; a possible D gene is TRBD1 (5 bases). The CDR3 loop spans 12 amino acids. CDR1 is SGHDT, CDR2 YYEEEE, per germline. V was clipped by 2 bases and J by 4 bases, with 6 bases between them. The DNA for the CDR3 is TGTGCCAGCAGCTTTCAGGGAGAGACCCAGTACTTC. Translation: CASSFQGETQYF. The full variable domain, in which reference TRBV5-6 and TRBJ2-5 provide the parts outside the CDR3, is DAGVTQSPTHLIKTRGQQVTLRCSPKSGHDTVSWYQQALGQGPQFIFQYYEEEERQRGNFPDRFSGHQFPNYSSELNVNALLLGDSALYLCASSFQGETQYFGPGTRLLVL.

The V call is TRBV6-1, the J call TRBJ2-5; the D call may be TRBD1 or TRBD2 (5 bases each). This CDR3 has 14 residues. V was clipped by 7 bases and J by 5 bases, with 17 bases between them. Per germline, CDR1 MNHNS and CDR2 SASEGT. The CDR3 sequence is CASTVRGFHETQYF. The CDR3 coding sequence is TGTGCCAGCACAGTTCGGGGCTTCCACGAGACCCAGTACTTC.

J is TRBJ2-5 and V is TRBV27, with 11 bases aligning to TRBD1. CDR1 is MNHEY, CDR2 SMNVEV, per germline (reference sequence). The CDR3 contains 12 residues. With 6 bases clipped from V and 11 bases from J, the junction kept 5 bases outside the gene matches. In nucleotides, the CDR3 is TGTGCCAGCAGCGGACAGGGGGCGGAGCAGTACTTC. This gives the protein CASSGQGAEQYF.

V is TRBV7-3 and J is TRBJ2-3; D is perhaps TRBD1 (6 bases). Germline CDR1 is SGHTA and CDR2 is FQGTGA. The CDR3 length is 14 residues. The V end was cut by 5 bases, the J end by 0 bases, with 9 bases between. The CDR3 DNA is TGTGCCAGCAGCCAGGGGCTTAGCACAGATACGCAGTATTTT. The encoded protein is CASSQGLSTDTQYF.

DNA for the CDR3: TGTGCCAGCAGTGAATGGGGACAGGGGTGGAATCAGCCCCAGCATTTT. Translation gives CASSEWGQGWNQPQHF. V and J are TRBV6-1 and TRBJ1-5, with TRBD1 identical over 10 bases. CDR1 and CDR2 (germline): MNHNS, SASEGT. V dropped 2 bases and J dropped 4; count of bases not matched to a gene: 5. The CDR3 length is 16 residues.

The rearrangement joins TRBV18 to TRBJ2-7; the D is unclear. The germline V gene encodes CDR1 KGHSH and CDR2 LQKENI. The CDR3 spans 11 residues. Between the trimmed V and J ends, which lost 5 bases and 5 bases, there was a span of 7 bases. CDR3 nucleotides: TGTGCCAGCTCAGAAAACGACGAGCAGTACTTC. Translated: CASSENDEQYF. Looking up the rest from reference TRBV18 and TRBJ2-7 gives the full variable domain: NAGVMQNPRHLVRRRGQEARLRCSPMKGHSHVYWYRQLPEEGLKFMVYLQKENIIDESGMPKERFSAEFPKEGPSILRIQQVVRGDSAAYFCASSENDEQYFGPGTRLTVT.

The gene calls are TRBV18 and TRBJ2-3; 9 bases match TRBD2. Trimming took 3 bases from V and 3 from J; bases not matched to a gene: 10. The CDR3 consists of 17 residues. Germline V gene lookup returns CDR1 KGHSH and CDR2 LQKENI. The CDR3 sequence is CASSPLVAGEWTDTQYF. CDR3 nucleotides: TGTGCCAGCTCACCCCTAGTAGCGGGAGAATGGACAGATACGCAGTATTTT.